This is a list of T cell receptor beta chains from one sample in a study of cytomegalovirus exposure and HLA in healthy donors. Measured with immunoSEQ multiplex PCR; TCRdb has only the in-frame clones, and not every one. Here the sample spans roughly 200,000 clones, under 70% being singletons. The specimen was PBMCs. The receptors were gathered from a man aged 35-49 years in good health and CMV-seropositive. Each CDR3 is given with its conserved first and last residue. The D gene is left open where the match is weak. A clone size is listed for some rows: how often the clone was seen (once, few, many), or a class if it is expanded.

TRBJ2-1	TRBV9	TRBD1	NA	TGTGCCAGCAGCGCTGGGACAGCTCAGTACAATGAGCAGTTCTTC	CASSAGTAQYNEQFF
TRBJ2-4	TRBV4-2	TRBD2	NA	TGTGCCAGCAGCCAAGAGACCGGGGGGGCCAAGGAGGCCAAAAACATTCAGTACTTC	CASSQETGGAKEAKNIQYF
TRBJ1-1	TRBV6-1	NA	NA	TGTGCCAGCGCCGCCGGAGGGACGGCAAGAGAAGCTTTCTTT	CASAAGGTAREAFF
TRBJ2-7	TRBV6-1	TRBD2	NA	TGTGCCTCCAGCGGGGCCCTTCTCTCCTACGAGCAGTACTTC	CASSGALLSYEQYF
TRBJ2-3	TRBV5-1	TRBD1	NA	TGCGCCAGCAGCTTGGCCATCTCCGGGACAGGATCAGATACGCAGTATTTT	CASSLAISGTGSDTQYF
TRBJ1-2	TRBV21-1	NA	NA	TGTGCCAGCAGCAAAAAGGTAAAAGAGGTAAGGTTAGCTAACTATGGCTACACCTTC	CASSKKVKEVRLANYGYTF
TRBJ1-1	TRBV6-1	NA	NA	TGTGCCAGTAGCTACAGGGATGGCACTGAAGCTTTCTTT	CASSYRDGTEAFF
TRBJ1-5	TRBV19	TRBD1	NA	TGTGCCAGTAGTATCCGGGACAGTAATCAGCCCCAGCATTTT	CASSIRDSNQPQHF
TRBJ1-1	TRBV19	NA	NA	TGTGCTACCGCCGGCCGCATGGAGTCTGAAGCTTTCTTT	CATAGRMESEAFF
TRBJ2-1	TRBV28	NA	NA	TGTGCCAGCAGAAGCCTCACAGGGAGCTCCTACAATGAGCAGTTCTTC	CASRSLTGSSYNEQFF
TRBJ2-7	TRBV6-1	NA	NA	TGTGCCAGCAGTGAAGGGTGGGGCGCCTACGAGCAGTACTTC	CASSEGWGAYEQYF
TRBJ1-2	TRBV6-5	NA	NA	TGTGCCAGCAGGGGTACAGGGATTATCTATGGCTACACCTTC	CASRGTGIIYGYTF
TRBJ2-7	TRBV5-6	NA	NA	TGTGCCAGCAGCTTGGAAGGGAGTTACGAGCAGTACTTC	CASSLEGSYEQYF
TRBJ1-1	TRBV14	TRBD1	few	TGTGCCAGCAGCCAAGGGCGGGACAGGGGTCCGTCCGAAGCTTTCTTT	CASSQGRDRGPSEAFF
TRBJ2-2	TRBV19	TRBD1	NA	TGTGCCAGTAGTATAGAAACAGGGGGCCCGAACACCGGGGAGCTGTTTTTT	CASSIETGGPNTGELFF
TRBJ2-2	TRBV10-1	NA	NA	TGCGCCAGCAGCCCAGCGCGTTCGAACACCGGGGAGCTGTTTTTT	CASSPARSNTGELFF